This T cell receptor (beta chain) derives from a study of Ad26.COV2.S vaccination and SARS-CoV-2 variants. On the study more broadly: Donor participated within the Ad26.COV2.S arm of the COV1001 trial. Whole-study results and caveats: Participants given vaccine showed non-spike TCR breadth similar to that of placebo recipients.

A remark on this clone: Its matching antigen is unknown.

Noted treatment: roughly 19 received Ad26.COV2.S at low or high dose, single or two shots; about 5 received placebo; per-sample allocation not given. Sampling was done on day 63 after the first vaccine or placebo injection. CDR1 and CDR2 from the germline V gene are PRHDT and FYEKMQ (reference sequence). CDR3 size: 13 residues. Trimming removed 0 bases at V and 1 base at J, with 3 bases between. The method was immunoSEQ multiplex PCR; TCRdb's version includes in-frame clones alone and lacks a portion of them. The table records more than 250,000 clones, around 87% of them present only once. The sequencing used peripheral blood, collected in a trial of Ad26.COV2.S vaccine versus placebo. This TCR was recovered from a person aged 18-60 years who received the Ad26.COV2.S COVID-19 vaccine or a placebo. V and J are TRBV13 and TRBJ1-1; no reliable D call. The CDR3 sequence: CASSLGPNTEAFF. DNA of the CDR3: TGTGCCAGCAGCTTAGGTCCGAACACTGAAGCTTTCTTT.